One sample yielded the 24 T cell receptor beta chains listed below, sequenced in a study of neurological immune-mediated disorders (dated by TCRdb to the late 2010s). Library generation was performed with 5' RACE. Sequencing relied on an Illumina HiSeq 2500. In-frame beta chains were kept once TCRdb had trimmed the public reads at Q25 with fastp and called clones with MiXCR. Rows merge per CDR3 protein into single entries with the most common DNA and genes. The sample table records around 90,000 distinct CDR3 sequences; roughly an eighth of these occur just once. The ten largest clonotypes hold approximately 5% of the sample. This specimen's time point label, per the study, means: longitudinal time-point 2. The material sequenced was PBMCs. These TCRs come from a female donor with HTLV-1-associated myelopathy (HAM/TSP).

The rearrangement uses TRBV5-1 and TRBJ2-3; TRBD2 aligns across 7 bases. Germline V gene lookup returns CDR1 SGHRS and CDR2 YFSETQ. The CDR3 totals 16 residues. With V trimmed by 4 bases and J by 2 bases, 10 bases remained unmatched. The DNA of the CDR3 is TGCGCCAGCAGCCCTGAGGGCGGGGGAACCACAGATACGCAGTATTTT. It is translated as CASSPEGGGTTDTQYF.

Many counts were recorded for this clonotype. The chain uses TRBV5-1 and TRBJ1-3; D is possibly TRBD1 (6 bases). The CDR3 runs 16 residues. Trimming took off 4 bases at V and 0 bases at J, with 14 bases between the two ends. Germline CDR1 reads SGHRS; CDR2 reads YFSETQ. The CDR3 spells CASSLDSLGSGNTIYF. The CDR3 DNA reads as TGCGCCAGCAGCCTGGACAGTCTGGGCTCTGGAAACACCATATATTTT.

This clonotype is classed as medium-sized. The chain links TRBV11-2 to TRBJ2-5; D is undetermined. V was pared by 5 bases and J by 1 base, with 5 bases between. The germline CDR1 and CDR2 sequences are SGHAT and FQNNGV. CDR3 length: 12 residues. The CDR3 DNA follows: TGTGCCAGCAGCGTAGTCCAAGAGACCCAGTACTTC. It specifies CASSVVQETQYF.

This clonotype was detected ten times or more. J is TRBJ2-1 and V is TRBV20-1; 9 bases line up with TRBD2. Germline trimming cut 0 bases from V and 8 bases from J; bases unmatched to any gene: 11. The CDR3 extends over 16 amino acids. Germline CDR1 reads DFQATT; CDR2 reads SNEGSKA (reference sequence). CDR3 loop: CSARDWSSGSWDEQFF. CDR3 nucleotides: TGCAGTGCTAGAGATTGGAGTAGCGGGAGTTGGGATGAGCAGTTCTTC.

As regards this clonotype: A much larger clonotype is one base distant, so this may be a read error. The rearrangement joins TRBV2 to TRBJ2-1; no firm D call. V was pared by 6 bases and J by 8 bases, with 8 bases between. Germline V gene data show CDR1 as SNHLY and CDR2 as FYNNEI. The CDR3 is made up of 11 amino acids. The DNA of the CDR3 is TGTGCCAGCAGACTCATAGATGAGCAGTTCTTC. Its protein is CASRLIDEQFF.

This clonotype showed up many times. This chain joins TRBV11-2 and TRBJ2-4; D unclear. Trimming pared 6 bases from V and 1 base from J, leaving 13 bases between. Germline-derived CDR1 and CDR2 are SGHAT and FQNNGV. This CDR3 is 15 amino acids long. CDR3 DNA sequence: TGTGCCAGCAGTCCCGACGGCCGTGCCAAAAACATTCAGTACTTC. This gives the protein CASSPDGRAKNIQYF.

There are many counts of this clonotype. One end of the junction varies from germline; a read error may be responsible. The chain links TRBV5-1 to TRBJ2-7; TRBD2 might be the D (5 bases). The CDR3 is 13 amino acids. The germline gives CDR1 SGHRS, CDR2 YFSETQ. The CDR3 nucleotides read TGCGCCAACAGCTTGGACGGCTGGGCAGGAGGATACTTC. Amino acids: CANSLDGWAGGYF.

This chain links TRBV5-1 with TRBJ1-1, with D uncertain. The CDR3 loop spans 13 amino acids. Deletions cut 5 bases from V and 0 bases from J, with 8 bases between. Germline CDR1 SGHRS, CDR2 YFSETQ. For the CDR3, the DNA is TGCGCCAGCAGTAGACACCTGAACACTGAAGCTTTCTTT. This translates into CASSRHLNTEAFF.

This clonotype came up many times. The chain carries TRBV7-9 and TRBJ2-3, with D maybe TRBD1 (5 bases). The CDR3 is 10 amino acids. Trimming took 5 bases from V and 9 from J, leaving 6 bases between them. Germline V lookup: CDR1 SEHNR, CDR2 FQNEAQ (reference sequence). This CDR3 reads CASSPGTQYF. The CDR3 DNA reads TGTGCCAGCAGCCCAGGGACGCAGTATTTT.

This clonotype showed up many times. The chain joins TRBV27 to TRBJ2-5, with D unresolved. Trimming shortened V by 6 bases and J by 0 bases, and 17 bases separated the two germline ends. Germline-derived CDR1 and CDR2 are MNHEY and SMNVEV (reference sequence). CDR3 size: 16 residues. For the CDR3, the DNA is TGTGCCAGCAGGACACCGACCAGCCCCTACCAAGAGACCCAGTACTTC. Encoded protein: CASRTPTSPYQETQYF.

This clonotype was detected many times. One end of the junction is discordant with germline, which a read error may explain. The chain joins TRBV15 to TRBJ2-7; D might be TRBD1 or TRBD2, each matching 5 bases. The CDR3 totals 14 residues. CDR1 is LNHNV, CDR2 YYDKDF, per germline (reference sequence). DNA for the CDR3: TGTGCTACCAGCAGGGACGCGAGCTCCTACGAGCAGTACTTC. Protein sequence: CATSRDASSYEQYF.

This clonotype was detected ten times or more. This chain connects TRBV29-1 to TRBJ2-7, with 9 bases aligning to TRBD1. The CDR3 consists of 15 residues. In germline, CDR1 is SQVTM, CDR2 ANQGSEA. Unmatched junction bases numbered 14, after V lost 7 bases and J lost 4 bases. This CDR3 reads CSGKTGQGPLYEQYF. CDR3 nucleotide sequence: TGCAGCGGGAAAACCGGACAGGGGCCATTATACGAGCAGTACTTC.

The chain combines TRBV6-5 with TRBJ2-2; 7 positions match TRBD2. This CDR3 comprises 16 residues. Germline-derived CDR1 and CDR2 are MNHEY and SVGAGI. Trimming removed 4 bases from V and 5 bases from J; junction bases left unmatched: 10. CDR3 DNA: TGTGCCAGCAGTTTAAGCGTTTGGGGGGGGACCGGGGAGCTGTTTTTT. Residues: CASSLSVWGGTGELFF.

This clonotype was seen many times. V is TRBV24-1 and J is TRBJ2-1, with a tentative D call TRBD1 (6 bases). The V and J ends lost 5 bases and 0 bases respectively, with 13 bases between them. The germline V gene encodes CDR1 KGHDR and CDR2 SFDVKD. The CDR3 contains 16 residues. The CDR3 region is CATSARDTSSYNEQFF. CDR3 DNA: TGTGCCACCAGTGCAAGGGACACGAGCTCCTACAATGAGCAGTTCTTC.

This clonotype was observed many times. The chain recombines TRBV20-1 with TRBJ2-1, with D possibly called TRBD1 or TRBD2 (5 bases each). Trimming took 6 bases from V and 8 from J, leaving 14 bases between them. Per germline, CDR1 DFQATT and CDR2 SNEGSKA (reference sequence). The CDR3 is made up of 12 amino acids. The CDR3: CSALGEFDEQFF. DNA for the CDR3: TGCAGTGCCTTAGGGGAGTTCGATGAGCAGTTCTTC.

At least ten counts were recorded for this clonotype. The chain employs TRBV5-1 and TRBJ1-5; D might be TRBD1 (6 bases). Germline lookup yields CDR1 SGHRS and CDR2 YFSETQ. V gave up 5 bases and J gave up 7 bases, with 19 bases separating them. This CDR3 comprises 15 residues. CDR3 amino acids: CASRSNREGGQPQHF. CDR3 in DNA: TGCGCCAGCAGATCTAACAGGGAAGGTGGGCAGCCCCAGCATTTT.

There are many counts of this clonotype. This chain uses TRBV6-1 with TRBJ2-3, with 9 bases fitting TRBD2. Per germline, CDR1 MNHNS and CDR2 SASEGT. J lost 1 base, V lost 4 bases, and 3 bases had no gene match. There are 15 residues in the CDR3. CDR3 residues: CASSAKRGGTDTQYF. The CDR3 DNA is TGTGCCAGCAGTGCTAAGCGGGGGGGCACAGATACGCAGTATTTT.

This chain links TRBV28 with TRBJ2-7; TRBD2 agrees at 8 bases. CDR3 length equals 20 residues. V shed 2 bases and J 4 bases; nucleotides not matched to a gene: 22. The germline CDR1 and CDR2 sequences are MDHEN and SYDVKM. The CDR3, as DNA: TGTGCCAGCAGTTTAAAGCCCGGGATAGCGGGGCGAGGGAGGTCGTACGAGCAGTACTTC. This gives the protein CASSLKPGIAGRGRSYEQYF.

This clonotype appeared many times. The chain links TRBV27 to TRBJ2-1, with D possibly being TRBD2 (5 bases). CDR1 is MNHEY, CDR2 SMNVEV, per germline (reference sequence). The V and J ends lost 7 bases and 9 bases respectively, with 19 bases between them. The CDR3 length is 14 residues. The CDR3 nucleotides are TGTGCCAGCATCAAACGGGGAACTGCGTCTGAGCAGTTCTTC. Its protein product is CASIKRGTASEQFF.

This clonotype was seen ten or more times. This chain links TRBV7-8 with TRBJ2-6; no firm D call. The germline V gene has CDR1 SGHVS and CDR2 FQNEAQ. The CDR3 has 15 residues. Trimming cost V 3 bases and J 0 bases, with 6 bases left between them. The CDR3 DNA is TGTGCCAGCAGCTTGTCAAGCTCTGGGGCCAACGTCCTGACTTTC. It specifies CASSLSSSGANVLTF.

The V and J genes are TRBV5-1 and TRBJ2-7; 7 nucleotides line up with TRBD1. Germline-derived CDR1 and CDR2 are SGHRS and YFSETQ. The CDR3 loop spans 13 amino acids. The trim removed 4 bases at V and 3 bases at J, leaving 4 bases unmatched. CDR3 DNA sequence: TGCGCCAGCAGCAGGGACAGCCTCTACGAGCAGTACTTC. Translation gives CASSRDSLYEQYF.

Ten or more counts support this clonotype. The CDR3 bases are TGTGCCACGGGCCGGGAGGGACAGGGATCCGGCTACACCTTC. It specifies CATGREGQGSGYTF. J is TRBJ1-2 and V is TRBV28, with 9 bases fitting TRBD1. CDR1 and CDR2 from the germline V gene are MDHEN and SYDVKM. The CDR3 has 14 amino acids. V shed 10 bases and J 8 bases; nucleotides not matched to a gene: 14.

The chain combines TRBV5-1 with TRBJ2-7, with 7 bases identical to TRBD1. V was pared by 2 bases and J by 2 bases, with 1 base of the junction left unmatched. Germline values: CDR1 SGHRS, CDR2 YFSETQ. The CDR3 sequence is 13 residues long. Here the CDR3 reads CASSFGQAYEQYF. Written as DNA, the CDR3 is TGCGCCAGCAGCTTTGGACAGGCCTACGAGCAGTACTTC. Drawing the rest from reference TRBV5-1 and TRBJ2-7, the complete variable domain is KAGVTQTPRYLIKTRGQQVTLSCSPISGHRSVSWYQQTPGQGLQFLFEYFSETQRNKGNFPGRFSGRQFSNSRSEMNVSTLELGDSALYLCASSFGQAYEQYFGPGTRLTVT.

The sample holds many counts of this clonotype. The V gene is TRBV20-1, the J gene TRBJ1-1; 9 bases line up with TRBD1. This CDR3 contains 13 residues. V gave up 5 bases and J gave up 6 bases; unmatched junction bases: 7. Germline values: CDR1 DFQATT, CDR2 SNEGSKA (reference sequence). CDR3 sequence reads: CSALGGQGSEAFF. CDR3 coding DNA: TGCAGTGCTCTCGGGGGACAGGGCTCTGAAGCTTTCTTT.